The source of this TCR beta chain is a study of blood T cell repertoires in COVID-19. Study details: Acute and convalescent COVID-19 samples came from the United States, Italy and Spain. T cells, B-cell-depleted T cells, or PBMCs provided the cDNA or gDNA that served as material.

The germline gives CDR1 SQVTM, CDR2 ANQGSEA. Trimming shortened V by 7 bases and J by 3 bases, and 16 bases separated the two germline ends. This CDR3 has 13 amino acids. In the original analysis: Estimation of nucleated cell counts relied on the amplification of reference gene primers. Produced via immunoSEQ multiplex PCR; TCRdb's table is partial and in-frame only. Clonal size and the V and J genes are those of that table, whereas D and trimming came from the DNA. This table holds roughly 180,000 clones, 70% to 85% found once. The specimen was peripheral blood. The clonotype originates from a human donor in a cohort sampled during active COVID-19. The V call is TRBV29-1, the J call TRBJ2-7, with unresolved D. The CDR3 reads CSARHSLGYEQYF. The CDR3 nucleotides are TGCAGCGCCCGTCATAGCCTCGGCTACGAGCAGTACTTC.